The 25 T cell receptor beta chains below were found in one sample sequenced in a study of tumor-infiltrating lymphocytes in primary liver carcinoma. Co-extracting RNA and DNA was done with roughly 17-32 mg of unsorted bulk tissue as input. The investigators made TCR beta cDNA from approximately 510 ng total RNA, using a constant-region primer. Three nested multiplex PCR rounds of slightly modified ARM-PCR generated TCR beta libraries. TRBV1-TRBV30 forward and Cbeta reverse primers drove the first two approximately 10-cycle rounds. TCRdb used MiXCR to reprocess the multiplex PCR reads, holding one entry per CDR3 protein. The sample contains about 99,000 distinct CDR3 sequences, about 70% of which appear only once. The sequenced material came from liver tumor tissue from sampling region 5. The subset denotes: tumor region T5, tumor centre. All receptors derive from an older woman with primary liver carcinoma and hepatitis B virus infection.

A note on this clonotype: A clone one base away is much larger, so this may be a read error. J is TRBJ1-2 and V is TRBV10-1, with D hard to call. The CDR3 has 13 residues. CDR1 and CDR2 from the germline V gene are WNHNN and SYGVQD (reference sequence). The CDR3 nucleotides read TGCGCCAGCAGTGAAGCCAGGAACTATGGCTCCACCTTC. Protein product: CASSEARNYGSTF.

V is TRBV11-2 and J is TRBJ1-1; a weak D match, TRBD1 (6 bases). Germline V gene lookup returns CDR1 SGHAT and CDR2 FQNNGV. The V and J ends lost 1 base and 7 bases respectively, with 13 bases between them. The CDR3 contains 14 residues. The CDR3 DNA is TGTGCCAGCAGCTTAGGACAGGCAACGCGTGAAGCTTTCTTT. Its translation is CASSLGQATREAFF. The entire variable domain, with the rest obtained from reference TRBV11-2 and TRBJ1-1, is as follows: EAGVAQSPRYKIIEKRQSVAFWCNPISGHATLYWYQQILGQGPKLLIQFQNNGVVDDSQLPKDRFSAERLKGVDSTLKIQPAKLEDSAVYLCASSLGQATREAFFGQGTRLTVV.

This clonotype was found many times. V usage is TRBV28 and J usage is TRBJ1-2; D gene uncertain. Germline V gene sequence: CDR1 MDHEN, CDR2 SYDVKM. The length of the CDR3 is 13 residues. V was cut by 6 bases and J by 0 bases, with 8 bases left in between. In nucleotides, the CDR3 is TGTGCCAGCAGGGACGGTGCTAACTATGGCTACACCTTC. Encoded protein: CASRDGANYGYTF.

This clonotype was picked up one time. Since the CDR3 does not end with the conserved phenylalanine or tryptophan, this likely comes from a read error. The chain combines TRBV7-9 with TRBJ2-7; D uncertain. The germline V gene has CDR1 SEHNR and CDR2 FQNEAQ (reference sequence). The CDR3 loop spans 15 amino acids. V lost 5 bases and J 3 bases, leaving 17 bases between the germline ends. CDR3 nucleotides: TGTGCCAGCAGCCCCAAGGGTTTGGGTCGCTACGAGCAGTACCTC. Translation gives CASSPKGLGRYEQYL.

To note about this clonotype: The junction differs from germline at one of its ends, possibly a read error. The rearrangement uses TRBV11-2 and TRBJ2-7, with D uncertain. Germline lookup yields CDR1 SGHAT and CDR2 FQNNGV. There are 14 residues in the CDR3. CDR3 in DNA: TGTGCCAGCAACTTAGTTGGGTTTGACTACGAGCAGTACTTC. It encodes CASNLVGFDYEQYF.

In regard to this clonotype: Relative to the germline gene, one junction end is altered; a read error may explain this. The chain recombines TRBV11-2 with TRBJ2-3; D is unclear. CDR3 length equals 13 residues. Germline-derived CDR1 and CDR2 are SGHAT and FQNNGV. The CDR3 here is CASSLVRGDTQYF. DNA of the CDR3: TGTGCCAGTAGCTTAGTTCGAGGAGATACACAGTATTTT.

This clonotype has a handful of counts. This chain connects TRBV28 to TRBJ2-5; 9 nucleotides align to TRBD2. The CDR3 extends over 15 amino acids. The germline gives CDR1 MDHEN, CDR2 SYDVKM. V shed 4 bases, J shed 6 bases, and the junction held 9 bases outside the gene matches. In DNA, the CDR3 is TGTGCCAGCAGTTCTACAAGGCGGGAGGGTAAGACCCAGTACTTC. It is translated as CASSSTRREGKTQYF.

The table lists this clonotype with many counts. V and J are TRBV29-1 and TRBJ1-5, with a possible D match to TRBD1 (5 bases). Germline V gives CDR1 SQVTM, CDR2 ANQGSEA. CDR3 length: 16 amino acids. V lost 7 bases and J lost 0, with 19 bases in between. Here the CDR3 DNA reads TGCAGCGCCAAAGATGGGGGACCCTTTAGCAATCAGCCCCAGCATTTT. It is translated as CSAKDGGPFSNQPQHF.

This chain uses TRBV11-2 with TRBJ1-6; no definite D call. Trimming took 1 base from V and 15 from J, leaving 13 bases between them. There are 13 residues in the CDR3. Germline V gene data show CDR1 as SGHAT and CDR2 as FQNNGV. CDR3 sequence (DNA): TGTGCCAGCAGCTTAGTAATGAATTCAGTCCTCCACTTT. It specifies CASSLVMNSVLHF. Looking up the rest from reference TRBV11-2 and TRBJ1-6 gives the full variable domain: EAGVAQSPRYKIIEKRQSVAFWCNPISGHATLYWYQQILGQGPKLLIQFQNNGVVDDSQLPKDRFSAERLKGVDSTLKIQPAKLEDSAVYLCASSLVMNSVLHFGNGTRLTVT.

This rearrangement joins TRBV12-3 or TRBV12-4 to TRBJ2-1, with TRBD2 identical over 7 bases. J lost 9 bases, V lost 9 bases, and 20 bases had no gene match. The CDR3 runs to 16 residues. This chain's CDR3 is CARSDPETSLVSEQFF. In nucleotides, the CDR3 is TGTGCCAGAAGTGACCCCGAGACTAGCCTGGTCAGTGAGCAGTTCTTC.

Concerning this clonotype: Germline and junction disagree at one end, which may indicate a read error. The chain recombines TRBV25-1 with TRBJ2-7, with 7 bases lining up with TRBD1. Per germline, CDR1 MGHDK and CDR2 SYGVNS. The CDR3 has 15 residues. CDR3: CASSANRGPTYDQYF. DNA of the CDR3: TGTGCCAGCAGTGCCAACAGGGGACCTACCTACGATCAGTACTTC.

This clonotype occurred many times. The chain carries TRBV28 and TRBJ2-3, with D perhaps TRBD2 (5 bases). CDR1 is MDHEN and CDR2 is SYDVKM in the germline V gene. V was cut by 5 bases and J by 8 bases, with 26 bases left in between. The CDR3 contains 17 residues. DNA of the CDR3: TGTGCCAGCAGTGGCGTAAGGAGGTCCTCGCAGAGTGGTACGCAGTATTTT. Its translation is CASSGVRRSSQSGTQYF.

The chain employs TRBV2 and TRBJ2-7, with D possibly being TRBD2 (6 bases). Germline CDR1 SNHLY, CDR2 FYNNEI. This CDR3 has 15 amino acids. V dropped 1 base and J dropped 4 bases, with 14 bases sitting between them. CDR3 protein: CASSEDLRRGYEQYF. The CDR3 bases are TGTGCCAGCAGTGAAGACTTAAGGCGGGGATACGAGCAGTACTTC. Full variable domain (remainder filled in from reference TRBV2 and TRBJ2-7): EPEVTQTPSHQVTQMGQEVILRCVPISNHLYFYWYRQILGQKVEFLVSFYNNEISEKSEIFDDQFSVERPDGSNFTLKIRSTKLEDSAMYFCASSEDLRRGYEQYFGPGTRLTVT.

The sample holds one count of this clonotype. The junction shows a germline mismatch at one end, possibly a read error. V usage is TRBV4-1 and J usage is TRBJ1-4; no clear D gene. This CDR3 comprises 15 residues. Germline values: CDR1 MGHRA, CDR2 YSYEKL. The CDR3 sequence is CVSSRRVSSNEKLFF. In DNA form, the CDR3 reads TGCGTCAGCAGCCGGCGGGTCAGCTCTAATGAAAAACTGTTTTTT.

V is TRBV29-1 and J is TRBJ2-1; D remains unclear. Germline CDR1 and CDR2: SQVTM and ANQGSEA. The CDR3 is made up of 12 amino acids. Between the trimmed V and J ends, which lost 4 bases and 10 bases, there was a span of 14 bases. The CDR3 loop reads CSVGPGRDEQFF. In DNA form, the CDR3 reads TGCAGCGTTGGTCCAGGCCGCGACGAGCAGTTCTTC.

About this clonotype: With a much larger clone just one base away, this may be a read error. The CDR3 DNA sequence: TGTGCCAGCAGCGGAAGAGGGACTGCCTACTATGGCTACATCTTC. Protein: CASSGRGTAYYGYIF. J is TRBJ1-2 and V is TRBV7-9, with D possibly being TRBD1 (5 bases). Per germline, CDR1 SEHNR and CDR2 FQNEAQ (reference sequence). The CDR3 is made up of 15 amino acids.

This clonotype was picked up many times. This chain connects TRBV10-3 to TRBJ2-1; 9 bases fit TRBD1. The length of the CDR3 is 13 residues. V trimming: 6 bases; J trimming: 4 bases; junction bases outside the gene matches: 1. Germline V gene sequence: CDR1 ENHRY, CDR2 SYGVKD. CDR3 bases: TGTGCCATCAGAGGGACAGGGTACAATGAGCAGTTCTTC. Encoded protein: CAIRGTGYNEQFF.

This clonotype was seen at least ten times. J is TRBJ2-1 and V is TRBV6-1; the D gene is possibly TRBD2 (7 bases). V lost 6 bases and J 6 bases, leaving 21 bases between the germline ends. Per the germline V gene, CDR1 is MNHNS and CDR2 is SASEGT. The CDR3 is 16 amino acids. The CDR3 region is CASRDGGPDSPNEQFF. CDR3 bases: TGTGCCAGCAGGGACGGGGGGCCGGACTCCCCCAATGAGCAGTTCTTC.

This clonotype showed up many times. The chain employs TRBV30 and TRBJ1-5; the match to TRBD1 covers 7 bases. The V gene's germline CDR1 is GTSNPN and CDR2 SVGIG (reference sequence). The junction had 14 bases not matched to a gene; V was cut back by 3 bases and J by 6 bases. CDR3 length: 16 residues. CDR3 nucleotides: TGTGCCTGGAGCGGGGGGACAGCGTTGGCAAGTCAGCCCCAGCATTTT. Translated, it gives CAWSGGTALASQPQHF.

This clonotype was seen only once. A read error may account for a junction end that differs from germline. The chain couples TRBV2 to TRBJ1-1; 8 bases align to TRBD1. The CDR3 loop spans 14 amino acids. Germline V gene sequence: CDR1 SNHLY, CDR2 FYNNEI. The CDR3 nucleotides are TGTGCCACCGTTTTTGACAGGGGCTACACTGAAGCTATCTTT. Its translation: CATVFDRGYTEAIF.

The gene calls are TRBV7-9 and TRBJ2-5; D gene ambiguous. Germline CDR1 SEHNR, CDR2 FQNEAQ (reference sequence). This CDR3 is built from 12 residues. Trimming left V 3 bases short and J 13 bases short, with 15 bases between. In nucleotides, the CDR3 is TGTGCCAGCAGCTTCACTTCGTCTATCTCGTACTTC. It translates to CASSFTSSISYF.

The chain couples TRBV29-1 to TRBJ2-3; a weak D match, TRBD1 (5 bases). The CDR3 is made up of 12 amino acids. Germline lookup yields CDR1 SQVTM and CDR2 ANQGSEA. V lost 6 bases and J lost 5, with 12 bases in between. CDR3 sequence reads: CSVATARDTQYF. CDR3 DNA: TGCAGCGTGGCGACAGCGCGAGATACGCAGTATTTT.

As for this clonotype: This may be a read error, as it is one base from a much larger clone. The chain recombines TRBV30 with TRBJ2-3; TRBD2 aligns across 8 bases. V was clipped by 4 bases and J by 2 bases; unmatched bases: 8. CDR1 GTSNPN and CDR2 SVGIG come from the germline V gene (reference sequence). The CDR3 spans 15 residues. CDR3 in amino acids: CAWTDSGTITDTQYF. DNA for the CDR3: TGTGCCTGGACTGATAGCGGGACGATCACAGATACGCAGTATTTT.

Details on this clonotype: A read error may account for a junction end that differs from germline. The chain employs TRBV4-1 and TRBJ1-5, with D unclear. Germline V gene sequence: CDR1 MGHRA, CDR2 YSYEKL. The CDR3 loop spans 15 amino acids. The CDR3 region is CAISQAMGLNQPRHF. DNA for the CDR3: TGCGCCATCAGCCAAGCGATGGGGTTAAATCAGCCCCGGCATTTT.

This clonotype was observed a single time. The CDR3 end shows no conserved phenylalanine or tryptophan, and so a read error is likely. The rearrangement links TRBV6-6 to TRBJ1-5, with a weak D call TRBD1 (5 bases). Germline V lookup: CDR1 MNHNY, CDR2 SVGAGI (reference sequence). Deletions cut 9 bases from V and 6 bases from J, with 18 bases between. This CDR3 has 14 residues. This CDR3 is CASRTQAVGQPQHY. The CDR3 DNA reads TGTGCCAGTAGGACACAGGCAGTGGGTCAGCCCCAGCATTAT.